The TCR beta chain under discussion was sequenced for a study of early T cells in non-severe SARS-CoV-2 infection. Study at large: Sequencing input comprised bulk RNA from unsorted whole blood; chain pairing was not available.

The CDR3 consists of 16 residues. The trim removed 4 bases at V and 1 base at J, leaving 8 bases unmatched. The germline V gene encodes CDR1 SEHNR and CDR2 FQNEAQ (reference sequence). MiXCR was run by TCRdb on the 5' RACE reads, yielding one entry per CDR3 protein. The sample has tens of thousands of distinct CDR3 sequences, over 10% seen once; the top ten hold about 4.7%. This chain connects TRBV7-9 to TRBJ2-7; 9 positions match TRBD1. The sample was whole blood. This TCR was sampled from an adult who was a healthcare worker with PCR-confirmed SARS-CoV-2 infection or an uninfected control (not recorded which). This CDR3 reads CASSSDDRGTSYEQYF. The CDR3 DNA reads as TGTGCCAGCAGCTCGGACGACAGGGGGACTTCCTACGAGCAGTACTTC.